The 23 T cell receptor beta chains listed next were all sequenced from one sample in a study of TIL therapy for anti-PD-1-resistant metastatic lung cancer. Time point meaning: pre-treatment sample, taken before nivolumab and TIL therapy. The immunoSEQ assay was v3. Sequencing used immunoSEQ multiplex PCR; TCRdb keeps in-frame clones, though not all of them. The sample carries 25,000 to 40,000 clones, 74% recorded once. The sample here was blood, taken at baseline. These receptors were obtained from a woman aged 30-85 years with non-small cell lung cancer.

DNA for the CDR3: TGTGCCAGCAGCCCCCCCCAGAGGTGGAGACCCAATGAGCAGTTCTTC. Translated, it gives CASSPPQRWRPNEQFF. The chain recombines TRBV7-6 with TRBJ2-1; D ambiguous. Germline lookup yields CDR1 SGHVS and CDR2 FNYEAQ. The CDR3 totals 16 residues. V was pared by 5 bases and J by 6 bases, with 20 bases between.

The chain recombines TRBV2 with TRBJ1-1; unclear D gene. This CDR3 has 14 residues. V shed 8 bases and J shed 4 bases, with 17 bases lying between them. Looked up from germline, CDR1 is SNHLY and CDR2 is FYNNEI. CDR3 DNA: TGTGCCAGCCGTCTCGAGGGTCTGGGCACTGAAGCTTTCTTT. It is translated as CASRLEGLGTEAFF.

CDR3 in amino acids: CASSEARWEQFF. The DNA of the CDR3 is TGTGCCAGCAGTGAAGCCAGATGGGAGCAGTTCTTC. The chain recombines TRBV2 with TRBJ2-1; D remains unclear. Germline V gene data show CDR1 as SNHLY and CDR2 as FYNNEI. This CDR3 comprises 12 residues. Trimming left V 0 bases short and J 10 bases short, with 7 bases between. Full variable domain (remainder filled in from reference TRBV2 and TRBJ2-1): EPEVTQTPSHQVTQMGQEVILRCVPISNHLYFYWYRQILGQKVEFLVSFYNNEISEKSEIFDDQFSVERPDGSNFTLKIRSTKLEDSAMYFCASSEARWEQFFGPGTRLTVL.

The CDR3 DNA follows: TGTGCCAGCAGCCCGACCGTGAACACTGAAGCTTTCTTT. Translation gives CASSPTVNTEAFF. This rearrangement joins TRBV7-2 to TRBJ1-1; D gene unclear. The length of the CDR3 is 13 residues. Per the germline V gene, CDR1 is SGHTA and CDR2 is FQGNSA. The V gene lost 5 bases and the J gene lost 0 bases, with 7 bases spanning the gap.

This chain connects TRBV11-2 to TRBJ2-2; D is perhaps TRBD1 (6 bases). The CDR3 runs to 16 residues. The germline V and J ends were trimmed by 0 bases and 5 bases, with 13 bases remaining between them. Germline CDR1 SGHAT, CDR2 FQNNGV. This CDR3 is CASSLDRGGGTGELFF. In nucleotides, the CDR3 is TGTGCCAGCAGCTTAGATCGTGGGGGCGGGACCGGGGAGCTGTTTTTT.

This chain connects TRBV10-2 to TRBJ2-3; D perhaps matches TRBD2 (6 bases). The length of the CDR3 is 18 residues. Deletions cut 7 bases from V and 6 bases from J, with 29 bases between. Looked up from germline, CDR1 is WSHSY and CDR2 is SAAADI. The CDR3 region is CASTRTATLPWRDDTQYF. In DNA, the CDR3 is TGCGCCAGCACTCGAACGGCCACGCTGCCATGGCGGGACGATACGCAGTATTTT.

This sequence joins TRBV6-1 and TRBJ2-7, with D unclear. The germline CDR1 and CDR2 sequences are MNHNS and SASEGT. The CDR3 loop spans 13 amino acids. The V end was cut by 2 bases, the J end by 2 bases, with 7 bases between. The CDR3 region is CASSERSTYEQYF. For the CDR3, the DNA is TGTGCCAGCAGTGAACGCTCTACCTACGAGCAGTACTTC.

The gene calls are TRBV5-1 and TRBJ2-7; D is uncertain. Germline CDR1 is SGHRS and CDR2 is YFSETQ. With 2 bases removed from V and 1 base from J, the gap between germline ends came to 10 bases. The CDR3 sequence is 14 residues long. Here the CDR3 DNA reads TGCGCCAGCAGCTTCCAGGCGACATCCTACGAGCAGTACTTC. Translated: CASSFQATSYEQYF.

V usage is TRBV5-4 and J usage is TRBJ2-5; D not certain. This CDR3 spans 11 amino acids. Germline assignment: CDR1 SGHNT and CDR2 YYREEE (reference sequence). V was clipped by 0 bases and J by 3 bases, with 0 bases between them. CDR3 protein: CASSLEETQYF. The CDR3 bases are TGTGCCAGCAGCTTGGAAGAGACCCAGTACTTC.

A single count supports this clone. The chain employs TRBV2 and TRBJ1-5; no definite D call. The CDR3 extends over 14 amino acids. CDR1 and CDR2 (germline): SNHLY, FYNNEI. Trimming took off 1 base at V and 1 base at J, with 5 bases between the two ends. The CDR3 protein is CASSEGGSNQPQHF. CDR3 DNA: TGTGCCAGCAGTGAAGGCGGGAGCAATCAGCCCCAGCATTTT.

This chain connects TRBV6-1 to TRBJ2-6; D might be TRBD1 (6 bases). The ends were cut back, 4 bases at V and 1 base at J, with 8 bases in the middle. This CDR3 has 15 amino acids. Germline V CDR1 and CDR2: MNHNS, SASEGT. CDR3 in DNA: TGTGCCAGCAGTGTCGACAGGTCTGGGGCCAACGTCCTGACTTTC. Translated: CASSVDRSGANVLTF.

V is TRBV10-3 and J is TRBJ2-3; 7 bases are shared with TRBD2. The V and J ends lost 4 bases and 3 bases, in that order; junction bases with no gene match: 4. CDR3 length: 14 residues. CDR1 and CDR2 from the germline V gene are ENHRY and SYGVKD. The CDR3 nucleotides are TGTGCCATCAGTGGTTCTAGCGGAACAGATACGCAGTATTTT. It translates to CAISGSSGTDTQYF.

This clone has just one count. The chain employs TRBV5-1 and TRBJ2-1; TRBD2 is a possible D gene (5 bases). Germline V gene lookup returns CDR1 SGHRS and CDR2 YFSETQ. Trimming removed 5 bases from V and 1 base from J, with 13 bases in between. The CDR3 contains 15 residues. CDR3 amino acids: CASRPDLASYNEQFF. CDR3 in DNA: TGCGCCAGCAGGCCGGACTTAGCGTCCTACAATGAGCAGTTCTTC.

This chain joins TRBV5-1 and TRBJ1-2, with D tentatively TRBD1 (6 bases). V was trimmed by 4 bases and J by 5 bases, leaving 18 bases between them. Germline values: CDR1 SGHRS, CDR2 YFSETQ. The CDR3 covers 15 residues. The CDR3 sequence: CASSRGQQPIYGYTF. As DNA, the CDR3 is TGCGCCAGCAGCAGAGGACAGCAGCCCATATATGGCTACACCTTC.

J is TRBJ2-7 and V is TRBV6-5, with TRBD2 matching over 13 bases. V lost 4 bases, J lost 5 bases, and 2 bases stayed unmatched. This CDR3 comprises 14 residues. Germline V gene sequence: CDR1 MNHEY, CDR2 SVGAGI. The CDR3 coding sequence is TGTGCCAGCAGTTCAGGACTAGCGGGAGACGAGCAGTACTTC. Its protein is CASSSGLAGDEQYF.

The table lists this clone with a count of one. V and J are TRBV13 and TRBJ2-1; D is uncertain. Germline loops: CDR1 PRHDT, CDR2 FYEKMQ (reference sequence). The germline V and J ends were trimmed by 0 bases and 1 base, with 4 bases remaining between them. This CDR3 contains 14 residues. The CDR3 region is CASSLGSSYNEQFF. Written as DNA, the CDR3 is TGTGCCAGCAGCTTAGGGAGTTCCTACAATGAGCAGTTCTTC.

This sequence joins TRBV4-1 and TRBJ1-4; D unclear. V was trimmed by 1 base and J by 5 bases, leaving 5 bases between them. The CDR3 is made up of 13 amino acids. The germline CDR1 and CDR2 sequences are MGHRA and YSYEKL. The CDR3 here is CASSQVVNEKLFF. The CDR3 DNA follows: TGCGCCAGCAGCCAAGTCGTAAATGAAAAACTGTTTTTT.

The chain carries TRBV7-6 and TRBJ2-5, with unresolved D. This CDR3 comprises 14 residues. The V gene lost 0 bases and the J gene lost 5 bases, with 10 bases spanning the gap. CDR1 is SGHVS, CDR2 FNYEAQ, per germline. CDR3 DNA: TGTGCCAGCAGCTTAGCGGGGAACGGGGAGACCCAGTACTTC. Encoded protein: CASSLAGNGETQYF.

This chain links TRBV19 with TRBJ2-1; TRBD1 might be the D (5 bases). The CDR3 is 15 amino acids. V was trimmed by 3 bases and J by 10 bases, leaving 19 bases between them. CDR1 and CDR2 (germline): LNHDA, SQIVND (reference sequence). CDR3 protein: CASSIVHQTDREQFF. The CDR3 bases are TGTGCCAGTAGTATTGTCCATCAAACAGACAGAGAGCAGTTCTTC.

The chain uses TRBV19 and TRBJ2-7, with a tentative D call TRBD1 (6 bases). Per the germline V gene, CDR1 is LNHDA and CDR2 is SQIVND (reference sequence). The V end was cut by 1 base, the J end by 2 bases, with 12 bases between. The CDR3 length is 15 residues. Written as DNA, the CDR3 is TGTGCCAGTAGTATAGGGGGGCGGACCCCCTACGAGCAGTACTTC. This codes for CASSIGGRTPYEQYF.

Only a few counts were recorded for this clone. The V call is TRBV19, the J call TRBJ1-5; D gene ambiguous. V lost 7 bases to trimming and J lost 9 bases, with 10 bases between them. Germline V gene data show CDR1 as LNHDA and CDR2 as SQIVND (reference sequence). This CDR3 is built from 11 residues. The CDR3 bases are TGTGCCAGTAAGGCCCGAGGGCCCCAGCATTTT. Translating gives CASKARGPQHF.

This clone was found once. The chain has TRBV9 and TRBJ2-2, with TRBD2 identical over 13 bases. The germline gives CDR1 SGDLS, CDR2 YYNGEE. The CDR3 contains 21 residues. After removal of 0 bases from V and 5 bases from J, the junction contained 16 bases not matched to a gene. As DNA, the CDR3 is TGTGCCAGCAGCGTAGTCCCCTGGACTAGCGGGAGTGATCAGCCAACCGGGGAGCTGTTTTTT. The encoded protein is CASSVVPWTSGSDQPTGELFF.

This chain connects TRBV6-7 to TRBJ1-2; TRBD1 agrees at 7 bases. TRBV6-7 is filed as an ORF, its function uncertain. This CDR3 is 19 amino acids long. V shed 0 bases and J 0 bases; nucleotides not matched to a gene: 13. The DNA of the CDR3 is TGTGCCAGCAGTTACTCCCGGCGGCGGGACAGCATGACTAACTATGGCTACACCTTC. Translating gives CASSYSRRRDSMTNYGYTF.